The entry that follows covers one TCR beta chain sequence. Participants spanned ages about 18 to 95 years and resided in roughly 26 US areas. Participants' reported clinical history set cohort assignment. Original processing methods: How many nucleated cells were present was estimated from reference gene primer amplification. Measured with immunoSEQ multiplex PCR; TCRdb has only the in-frame clones, and not every one. That table is the source of V, J and clone size, and D and trimming were worked out from the DNA. The data hold around 420,000 clones, with 88% observed a single time. This record comes from a study of blood T cell repertoires in COVID-19. V lost 3 bases, J lost 2 bases, and 29 bases lay in between. The CDR3 loop spans 19 amino acids. CDR1 and CDR2 (germline): DFQATT, SNEGSKA (reference sequence).

Sample: PBMCs or T cells enriched from blood (not recorded which). This sequence originates from a middle-aged woman with acute COVID-19. The chain has TRBV20-1 and TRBJ2-7; D is perhaps TRBD1 (6 bases). The CDR3 loop reads CSASKPGASGILSPYEQYF. Here the CDR3 DNA reads TGCAGTGCTAGTAAACCAGGGGCATCCGGTATTCTCTCTCCCTACGAGCAGTACTTC.